The 10 T cell receptor beta chains listed next were all sequenced from one sample in a study of CD8 T cells in Susac syndrome. RNA, at roughly 0.45 to 1 ug, was reverse transcribed with random hexamers. TCRdb redid the calling of the immunoSEQ multiplex PCR reads with MiXCR, one entry per CDR3 protein. The sample holds under 200,000 distinct CDR3 sequences, approximately 94% seen once. Sequenced input: CD4+ T cells from PBMCs. Receptors originate from a human donor with Susac syndrome.

CDR3 region: CASSQDGNPYEQYF. The CDR3 DNA reads as TGCGCCAGCAGCCAAGACGGTAATCCCTACGAGCAGTACTTC. The chain links TRBV4-3 to TRBJ2-7, with D unresolved. Germline assignment: CDR1 LGHNA and CDR2 YSLEER. Trimming stripped 0 bases from V and 2 bases from J, with 8 bases between. CDR3 length equals 14 residues.

The chain joins TRBV4-1 to TRBJ2-5, with D perhaps TRBD2 (5 bases). V lost 3 bases, J lost 2 bases, and 13 bases lay in between. Germline values: CDR1 MGHRA, CDR2 YSYEKL. This CDR3 region has 15 residues. Written as DNA, the CDR3 is TGCGCCAGCAGCCATGATGGACTGATTCAAGAGACCCAGTACTTC. It translates to CASSHDGLIQETQYF.

This clonotype has only one observation. One end of the junction is discordant with germline, which a read error may explain. The CDR3 protein is CATGRDRTPDTQYF. CDR3 bases: TGTGCCACCGGCAGGGACAGAACCCCAGATACGCAGTATTTT. The chain joins TRBV15 to TRBJ2-3; TRBD1 matches at 7 bases. The CDR3 loop spans 14 amino acids. Germline CDR1 is LNHNV and CDR2 is YYDKDF (reference sequence).

This CDR3 is CASSPSSQGNYNEQFF. For the CDR3, the DNA is TGTGCCAGCTCACCAAGTTCGCAGGGGAACTACAATGAGCAGTTCTTC. J is TRBJ2-1 and V is TRBV18; tentatively, D is TRBD1 (6 bases). The V gene lost 2 bases and the J gene lost 3 bases, with 14 bases spanning the gap. This CDR3 has 16 amino acids. Germline CDR1 and CDR2: KGHSH and LQKENI.

The chain recombines TRBV6-2 or TRBV6-3 with TRBJ2-7; 10 nucleotides line up with TRBD2. J was trimmed by 1 base and V by 6 bases; bases with no gene match: 6. The CDR3 runs 15 residues. Germline V gene lookup returns CDR1 MNHEY and CDR2 SVGEGT. The chain's CDR3 is CASRARTSGSYEQYF. The CDR3 region has the DNA TGTGCCAGCAGAGCTAGGACTAGCGGTTCCTACGAGCAGTACTTC.

V is TRBV12-3 or TRBV12-4 and J is TRBJ2-2; D perhaps matches TRBD2 (6 bases). V lost 1 base and J 5 bases, leaving 11 bases between the germline ends. The CDR3 consists of 15 residues. CDR3 in DNA: TGTGCCAGCAGTTTAGGACTAGGTCGGACCGGGGAGCTGTTTTTT. This translates into CASSLGLGRTGELFF.

This clonotype was observed once. J is TRBJ2-4 and V is TRBV5-1, with TRBD1 matching over 9 bases. Germline CDR1 is SGHRS and CDR2 is YFSETQ. CDR3 length: 15 amino acids. V lost 4 bases and J lost 7; bases outside the gene matches: 9. Here the CDR3 reads CASSRTGDRDNIQYF. CDR3 in DNA: TGCGCCAGCAGCCGTACCGGGGACAGGGATAACATTCAGTACTTC.

A few counts support this clonotype. The chain recombines TRBV7-3 with TRBJ2-1; a possible D gene is TRBD2 (5 bases). Germline V CDR1 and CDR2: SGHTA, FQGTGA. The CDR3 runs to 13 residues. Trimming took 4 bases from V and 9 from J, leaving 13 bases between them. Written as DNA, the CDR3 is TGTGCCAGCAGCTCCCGAAACGGGATTGAGCAGTTCTTC. Its translation: CASSSRNGIEQFF.

The V call is TRBV3-1, the J call TRBJ2-5, with D uncertain. Germline CDR1 reads LGHDT; CDR2 reads YNNKEL (reference sequence). This CDR3 region has 11 residues. The ends were cut back, 3 bases at V and 5 bases at J, with 4 bases in the middle. The CDR3 region has the DNA TGTGCCAGCAGCCATACGGAGACCCAGTACTTC. As protein: CASSHTETQYF.

The rearrangement links TRBV30 to TRBJ2-2, with D possibly matching TRBD1 (6 bases). Germline V gene data show CDR1 as GTSNPN and CDR2 as SVGIG (reference sequence). Trimming stripped 3 bases from V and 6 bases from J, with 11 bases between. The CDR3 loop spans 13 amino acids. The chain's CDR3 is CAWRMTGPGELFF. CDR3 nucleotides: TGTGCCTGGAGGATGACAGGCCCCGGGGAGCTGTTTTTT.